This TCR beta chain emerged from a study of T cell repertoires in cytomegalovirus infection. Study overall: CMV infection together with matching HLA type was indicated by public TCR beta signatures. Study-level points and caveats: HLA-C-restricted TCR beta clonotypes specific for CMV led the ex vivo response. Pooled public TCR beta family frequency picked out CMV carriers with the relevant HLA.

To note about this clonotype: Its antigen remains unidentified. The CDR3 carries no conserved terminal phenylalanine or tryptophan, so it likely arises from a read error.

TCRdb reprocessed the reads with MiXCR, giving one entry per CDR3 protein. The table includes 40,000 to 55,000 distinct CDR3 sequences, around 23% detected once. This clonotype was sampled from a human donor in good health (CMV status not recorded). Some clones in this sample may be carry-over from other donors' samples. The sample was CD8+ T cells from cultured PBMCs, taken from culture after CMV antigen stimulation.

For the CDR3, the DNA is TGTGCCACCAGTGATTTAAGGACAGCGCTCAATGAGCAGTTCTAC. Protein product: CATSDLRTALNEQFY. V gene TRBV24-1 combines with J gene TRBJ2-1; D perhaps matches TRBD1 (6 bases). This CDR3 has 15 amino acids. Germline CDR1 and CDR2: KGHDR and SFDVKD. V lost 1 base and J lost 6, with 12 bases in between.